The present T cell receptor beta chain was sequenced within a study of T cell repertoires in ileal Crohn's disease. The data were produced by immunoSEQ multiplex PCR, yet TCRdb's version contains in-frame clones alone and is incomplete. The repertoire holds 13,000 to 15,000 clones, with just under 80% as singletons. Germline CDR1 reads SQVTM; CDR2 reads ANQGSEA. The CDR3 spans 13 residues. Trimming took 4 bases from V and 5 from J, leaving 11 bases between them. This clonotype was obtained from an adult with Crohn's disease. The chain is built from TRBV29-1 and TRBJ1-4; D call uncertain. Sequenced input: ileal tissue. The CDR3 coding sequence is TGCAGCGTTGGAGAGGGCCGGAATGAAAAACTGTTTTTT. As protein: CSVGEGRNEKLFF.